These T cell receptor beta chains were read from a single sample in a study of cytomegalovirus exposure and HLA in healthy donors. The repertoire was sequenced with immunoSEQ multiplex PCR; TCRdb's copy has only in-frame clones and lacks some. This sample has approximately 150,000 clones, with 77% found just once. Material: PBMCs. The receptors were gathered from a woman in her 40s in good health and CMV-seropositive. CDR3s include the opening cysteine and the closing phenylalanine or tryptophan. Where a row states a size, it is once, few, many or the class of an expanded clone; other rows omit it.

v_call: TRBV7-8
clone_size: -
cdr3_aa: CASSLSSYEQYF

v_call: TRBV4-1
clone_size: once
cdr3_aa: CASSRDGAGYGYTF

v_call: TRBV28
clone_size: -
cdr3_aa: CASSLGSGGADSDTQYF

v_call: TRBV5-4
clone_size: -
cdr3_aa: CASSLEGLAGGEDTQYF

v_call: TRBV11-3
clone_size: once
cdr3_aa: CASSFTGDTSEAFF

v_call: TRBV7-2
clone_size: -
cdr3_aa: CASSLGTSGPYEQYF

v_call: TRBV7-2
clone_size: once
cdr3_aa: CASSPGGFNTYEQYF

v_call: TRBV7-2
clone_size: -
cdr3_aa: CASRSDRVFDGYTF

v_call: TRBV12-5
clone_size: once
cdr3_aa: CASGLGLGRLNTEAFF

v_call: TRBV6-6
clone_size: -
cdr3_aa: CASSKSGAAYEQYF

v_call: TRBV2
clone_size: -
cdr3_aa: CASRQDGVVRGYTF

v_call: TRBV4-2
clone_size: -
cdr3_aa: CASSQDLQREGLETQYF

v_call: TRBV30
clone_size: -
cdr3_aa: CAWSILSGGGTDTQYF

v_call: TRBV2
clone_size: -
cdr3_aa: CASSLGQTDTQYF

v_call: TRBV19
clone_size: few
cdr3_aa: CASRTGFTEAFF

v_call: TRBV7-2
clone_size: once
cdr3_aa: CASSLGKRLAGVTQYF

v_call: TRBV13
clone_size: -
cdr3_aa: CASSLDRGRGTEAFF

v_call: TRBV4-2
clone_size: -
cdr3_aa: CASSHGASGRVDEQFF

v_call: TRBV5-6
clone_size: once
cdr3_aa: CASSSYETGKQETQYF

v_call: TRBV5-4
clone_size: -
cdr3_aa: CASSLGPSVTVYGYTF

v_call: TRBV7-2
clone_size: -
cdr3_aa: CASRHTFPGEPFF

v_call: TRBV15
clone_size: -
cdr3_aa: CATSDGSYEQYF

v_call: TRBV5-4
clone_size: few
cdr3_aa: CASSLWGTGGGSF

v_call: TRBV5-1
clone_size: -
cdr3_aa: CASSSGLAGVVRETQYF

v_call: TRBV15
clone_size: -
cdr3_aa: CATSRNREPYGYTF

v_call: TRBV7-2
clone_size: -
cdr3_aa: CASSQGRTLGEKLFF

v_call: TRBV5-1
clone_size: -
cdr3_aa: CASSLAPGQGYEQYF

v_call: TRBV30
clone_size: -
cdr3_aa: CAWSGDSYEQYF

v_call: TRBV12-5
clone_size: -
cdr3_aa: CASGSSAGTGGTGGYTF

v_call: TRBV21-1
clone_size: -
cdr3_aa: CASSNRIDEQFF

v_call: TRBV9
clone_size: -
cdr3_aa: CASSATSGEYNEQFF

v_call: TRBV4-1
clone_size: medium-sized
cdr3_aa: CASSPQAGPEETQYF

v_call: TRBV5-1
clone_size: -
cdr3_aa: CASSTWTGQSGYGYTF

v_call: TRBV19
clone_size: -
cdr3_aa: CASSPHVLRAGTEAFF

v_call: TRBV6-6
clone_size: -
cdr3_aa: CASRQGLYEQYF

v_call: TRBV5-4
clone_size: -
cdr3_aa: CASSPTGSGNEKLFF

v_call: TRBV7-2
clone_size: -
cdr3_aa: CASSPEGGQEQFF

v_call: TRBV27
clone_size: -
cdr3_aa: CASSPGLEGVEQYF

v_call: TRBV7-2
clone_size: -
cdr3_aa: CASSLAHSPLHF

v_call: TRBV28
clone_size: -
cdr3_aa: CASSLPSTGDYGYTF

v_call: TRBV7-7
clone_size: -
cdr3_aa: CASSNRGPNEKLFF

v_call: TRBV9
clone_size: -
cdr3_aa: CASSVRGRGETQYF

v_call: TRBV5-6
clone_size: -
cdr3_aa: CASSLGVRQETQYF

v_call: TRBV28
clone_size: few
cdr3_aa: CASSLGRQPNQPQHF

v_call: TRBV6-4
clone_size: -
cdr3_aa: CATSHTEAFF

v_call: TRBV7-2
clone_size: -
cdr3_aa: CASSSPGGNQPQHF

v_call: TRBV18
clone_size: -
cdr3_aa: CASSPTYNEQFF

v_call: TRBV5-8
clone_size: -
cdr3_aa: CASSLKRTAWDEQYF

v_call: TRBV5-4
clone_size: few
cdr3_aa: CASSLAPLAGGHNEQFF

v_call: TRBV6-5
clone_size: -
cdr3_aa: CASSYAGQGGTEAFF

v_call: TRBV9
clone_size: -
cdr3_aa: CASSVGGTSGDYEQYF

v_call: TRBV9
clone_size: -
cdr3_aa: CASSGRTARSYNEQFF

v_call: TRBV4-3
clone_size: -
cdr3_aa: CASSQAYRGATEAFF

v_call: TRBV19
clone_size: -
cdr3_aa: CASSRRSGGEAFF

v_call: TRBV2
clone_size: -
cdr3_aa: CASSPGGRYEQYF

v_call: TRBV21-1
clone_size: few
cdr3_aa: CASNEGWGDYGYTF

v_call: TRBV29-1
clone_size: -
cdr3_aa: CSVEDADRGQEQYF

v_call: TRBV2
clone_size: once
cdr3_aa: CASSFQGDTEAFF

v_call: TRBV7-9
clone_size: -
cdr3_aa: CASSSRDSPYEQYF

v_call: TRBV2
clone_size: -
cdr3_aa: CASTYRGIETQYF